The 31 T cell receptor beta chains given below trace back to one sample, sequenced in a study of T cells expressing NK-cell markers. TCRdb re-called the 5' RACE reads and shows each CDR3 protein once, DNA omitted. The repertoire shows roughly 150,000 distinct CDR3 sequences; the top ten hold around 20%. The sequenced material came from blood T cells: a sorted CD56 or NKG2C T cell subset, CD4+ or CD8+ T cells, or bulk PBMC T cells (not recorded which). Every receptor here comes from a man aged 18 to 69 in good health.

Here the CDR3 reads CSARGGTSSYNEQFF. The rearrangement links TRBV20-1 to TRBJ2-1; with no DNA, the TCRdb D assignment of TRBD1 cannot be verified. This CDR3 has 15 amino acids. Germline V gene sequence: CDR1 DFQATT, CDR2 SNEGSKA (reference sequence).

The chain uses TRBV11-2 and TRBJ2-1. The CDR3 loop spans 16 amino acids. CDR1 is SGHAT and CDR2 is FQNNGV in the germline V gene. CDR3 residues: CASSLVLQLSYNEQFF.

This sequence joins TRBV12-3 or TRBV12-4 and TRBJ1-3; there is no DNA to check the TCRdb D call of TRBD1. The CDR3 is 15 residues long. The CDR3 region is CASTGTVHSGNTIYF.

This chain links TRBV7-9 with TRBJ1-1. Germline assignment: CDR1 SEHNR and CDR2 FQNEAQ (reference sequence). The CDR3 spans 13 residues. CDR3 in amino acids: CASSGPDLTEAFF.

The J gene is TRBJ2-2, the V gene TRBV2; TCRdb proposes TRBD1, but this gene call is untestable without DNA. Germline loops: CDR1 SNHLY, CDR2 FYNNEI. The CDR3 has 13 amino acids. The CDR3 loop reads CASSGGLYRELFF.

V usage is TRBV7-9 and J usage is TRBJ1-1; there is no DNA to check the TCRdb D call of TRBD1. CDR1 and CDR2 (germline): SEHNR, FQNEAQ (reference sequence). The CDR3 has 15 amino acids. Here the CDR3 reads CASSFPRGKGTEAFF.

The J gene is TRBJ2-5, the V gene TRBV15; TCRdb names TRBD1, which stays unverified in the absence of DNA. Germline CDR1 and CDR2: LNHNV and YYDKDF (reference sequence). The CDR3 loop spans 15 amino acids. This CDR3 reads CATSPGQMYQETQYF.

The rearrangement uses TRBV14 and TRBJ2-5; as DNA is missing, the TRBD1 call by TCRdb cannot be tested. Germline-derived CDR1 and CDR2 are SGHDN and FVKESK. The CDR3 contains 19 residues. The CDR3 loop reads CASSQDRPAGTGSQETQYF.

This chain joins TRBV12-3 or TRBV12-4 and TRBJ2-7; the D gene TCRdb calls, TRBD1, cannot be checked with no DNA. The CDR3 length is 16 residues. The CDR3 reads CASSLRGQGMSYEQYF.

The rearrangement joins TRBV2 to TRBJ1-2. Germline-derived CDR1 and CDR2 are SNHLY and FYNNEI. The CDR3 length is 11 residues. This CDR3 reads CANRRDYGYTF.

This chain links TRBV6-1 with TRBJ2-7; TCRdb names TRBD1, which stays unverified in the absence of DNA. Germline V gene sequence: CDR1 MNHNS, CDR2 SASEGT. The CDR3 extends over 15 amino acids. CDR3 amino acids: CASSEERGGSYEQYF.

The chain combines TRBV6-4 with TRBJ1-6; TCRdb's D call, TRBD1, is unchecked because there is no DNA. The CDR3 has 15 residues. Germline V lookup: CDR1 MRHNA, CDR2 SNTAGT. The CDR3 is CASRDTGGTNSPLHF.

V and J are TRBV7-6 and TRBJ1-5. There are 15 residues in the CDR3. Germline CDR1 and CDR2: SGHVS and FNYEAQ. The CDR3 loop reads CASSLDGGNNQPQHF.

Here the CDR3 reads CASSVGRGGITDTQYF. The chain uses TRBV9 and TRBJ2-3; the TCRdb call, TRBD1, lacks DNA for checking. From germline, CDR1 is SGDLS and CDR2 YYNGEE. The CDR3 is 16 residues long.

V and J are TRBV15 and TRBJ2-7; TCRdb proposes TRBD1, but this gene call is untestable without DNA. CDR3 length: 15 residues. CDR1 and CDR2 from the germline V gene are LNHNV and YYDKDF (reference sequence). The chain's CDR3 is CATSRDLTPGYEQYF. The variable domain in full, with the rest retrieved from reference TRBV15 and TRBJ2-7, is DAMVIQNPRYQVTQFGKPVTLSCSQTLNHNVMYWYQQKSSQAPKLLFHYYDKDFNNEADTPDNFQSRRPNTSFCFLDIRSPGLGDTAMYLCATSRDLTPGYEQYFGPGTRLTVT.

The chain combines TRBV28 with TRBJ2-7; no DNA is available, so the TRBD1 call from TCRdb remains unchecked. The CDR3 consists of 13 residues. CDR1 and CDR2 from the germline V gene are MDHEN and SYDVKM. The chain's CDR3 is CASSFVAGAEQYF.

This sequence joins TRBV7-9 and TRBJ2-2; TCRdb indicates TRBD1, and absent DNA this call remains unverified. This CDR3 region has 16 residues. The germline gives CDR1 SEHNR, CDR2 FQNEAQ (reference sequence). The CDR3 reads CASSLPSGAYTGELFF.

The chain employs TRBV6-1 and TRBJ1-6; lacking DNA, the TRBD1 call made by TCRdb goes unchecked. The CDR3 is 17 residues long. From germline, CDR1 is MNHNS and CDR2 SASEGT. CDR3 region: CASRGDRGALYNSPLHF.

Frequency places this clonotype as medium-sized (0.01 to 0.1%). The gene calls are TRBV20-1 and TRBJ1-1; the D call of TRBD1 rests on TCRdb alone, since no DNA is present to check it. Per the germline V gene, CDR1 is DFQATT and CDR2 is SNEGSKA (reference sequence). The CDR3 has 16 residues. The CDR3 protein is CSARDPKGALNTEAFF.

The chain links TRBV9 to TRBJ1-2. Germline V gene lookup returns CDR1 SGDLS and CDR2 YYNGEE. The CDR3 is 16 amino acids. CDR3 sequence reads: CASSAQKTGSNYGYTF.

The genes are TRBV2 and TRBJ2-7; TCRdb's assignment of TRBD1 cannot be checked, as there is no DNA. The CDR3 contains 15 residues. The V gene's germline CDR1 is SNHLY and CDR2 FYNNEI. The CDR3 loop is CASSDGGGEVYEQYF. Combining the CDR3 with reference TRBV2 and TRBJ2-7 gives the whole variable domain EPEVTQTPSHQVTQMGQEVILRCVPISNHLYFYWYRQILGQKVEFLVSFYNNEISEKSEIFDDQFSVERPDGSNFTLKIRSTKLEDSAMYFCASSDGGGEVYEQYFGPGTRLTVT.

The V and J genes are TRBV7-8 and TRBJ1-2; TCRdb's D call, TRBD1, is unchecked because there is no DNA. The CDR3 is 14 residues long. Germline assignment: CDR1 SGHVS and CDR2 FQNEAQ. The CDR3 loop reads CASSLGQGLTGYTF.

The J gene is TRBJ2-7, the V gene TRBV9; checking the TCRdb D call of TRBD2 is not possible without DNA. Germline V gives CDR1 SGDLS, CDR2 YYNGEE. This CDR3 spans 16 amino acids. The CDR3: CASSPSGQGPTYEQYF.

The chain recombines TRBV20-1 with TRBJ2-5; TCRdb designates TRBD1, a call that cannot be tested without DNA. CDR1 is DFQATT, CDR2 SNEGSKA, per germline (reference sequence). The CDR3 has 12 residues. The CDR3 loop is CSAIQGEVTQYF.

The CDR3 spells CASQGTGGMNEQFF. The V call is TRBV7-6, the J call TRBJ2-1; TCRdb outputs TRBD1, but without DNA this stays unchecked. Germline CDR1 SGHVS, CDR2 FNYEAQ. The CDR3 is made up of 14 amino acids.

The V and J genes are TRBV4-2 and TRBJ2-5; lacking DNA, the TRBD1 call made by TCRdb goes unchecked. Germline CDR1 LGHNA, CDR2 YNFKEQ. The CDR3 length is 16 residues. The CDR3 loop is CASSQGNGAGVETQYF.

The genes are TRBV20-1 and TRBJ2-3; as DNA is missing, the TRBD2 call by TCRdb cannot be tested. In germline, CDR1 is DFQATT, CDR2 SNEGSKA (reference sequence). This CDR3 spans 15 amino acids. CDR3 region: CSTGTSGGRTDTQYF.

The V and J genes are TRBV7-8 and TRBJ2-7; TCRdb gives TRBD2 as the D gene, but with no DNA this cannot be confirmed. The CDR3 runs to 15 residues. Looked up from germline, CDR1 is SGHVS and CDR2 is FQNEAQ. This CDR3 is CASSLEGTSAHEQYF.

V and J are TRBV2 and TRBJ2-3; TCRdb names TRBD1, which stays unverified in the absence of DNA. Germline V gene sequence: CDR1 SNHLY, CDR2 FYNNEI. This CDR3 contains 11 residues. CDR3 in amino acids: CAGLNQGTQYF. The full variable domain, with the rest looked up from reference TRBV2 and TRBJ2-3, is EPEVTQTPSHQVTQMGQEVILRCVPISNHLYFYWYRQILGQKVEFLVSFYNNEISEKSEIFDDQFSVERPDGSNFTLKIRSTKLEDSAMYFCAGLNQGTQYFGPGTRLTVL.

CDR3 sequence reads: CSAMGTSGSYEQYF. The chain uses TRBV20-1 and TRBJ2-7; the D call from TCRdb, TRBD2, cannot be confirmed without DNA. Germline V gives CDR1 DFQATT, CDR2 SNEGSKA (reference sequence). The CDR3 has 14 residues.

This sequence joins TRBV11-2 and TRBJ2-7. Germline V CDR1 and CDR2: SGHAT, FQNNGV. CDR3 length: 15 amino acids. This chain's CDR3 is CASSSTQYRPYEQYF.